Given below is one T cell receptor (beta chain) in context. RNA totalling about 0.5 to 1 ug underwent reverse transcription with random hexamers. One entry per CDR3 protein results from TCRdb running MiXCR on the immunoSEQ multiplex PCR reads. The sample holds 110,000 to 150,000 distinct CDR3 sequences; almost 96% are singletons and the top ten take less than 0.085%. This entry is derived from a study of CD8 T cells in Susac syndrome. Germline loops: CDR1 SNHLY, CDR2 FYNNEI. The CDR3 is made up of 14 amino acids. V was pared by 6 bases and J by 4 bases, with 8 bases of the junction left unmatched. The genes are TRBV2 and TRBJ1-1; 7 bases map to TRBD1. The receptor was isolated from a human donor with Susac syndrome. Sequencing input: CD4+ T cells from PBMCs. CDR3 residues: CASRRQGGGTEAFF. CDR3 coding DNA: TGTGCCAGCAGGCGACAGGGTGGAGGCACTGAAGCTTTCTTT.